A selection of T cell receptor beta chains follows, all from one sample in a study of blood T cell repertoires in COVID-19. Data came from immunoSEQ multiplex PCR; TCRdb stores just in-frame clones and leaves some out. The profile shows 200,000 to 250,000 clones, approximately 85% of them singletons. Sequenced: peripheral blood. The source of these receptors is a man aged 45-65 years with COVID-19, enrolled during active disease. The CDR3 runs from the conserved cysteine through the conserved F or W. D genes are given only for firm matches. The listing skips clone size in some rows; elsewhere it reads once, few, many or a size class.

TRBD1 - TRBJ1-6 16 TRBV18 TGTGCCAGCTCACTCGGCTTAGGGGGCTCAGGTTCACCCCTCCACTTT CASSLGLGGSGSPLHF
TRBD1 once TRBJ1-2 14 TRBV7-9 TGTGCCAGCAGCCCCCGGGACAGTCCATATGGCTACACCTTC CASSPRDSPYGYTF
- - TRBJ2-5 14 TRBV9 TGTGCCAGCAGCCCCCAACAGGTCCCTGGGGCCCAGTACTTC CASSPQQVPGAQYF
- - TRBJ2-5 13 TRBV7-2 TGTGCCAGCAGCTTAGGGGCGGGGGAGACCCAGTACTTC CASSLGAGETQYF
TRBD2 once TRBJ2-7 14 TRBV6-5 TGTGCCAGCAGTTTTGGGACTAGCAACTACGAGCAGTACTTC CASSFGTSNYEQYF
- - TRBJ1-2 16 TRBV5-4 TGTGCCAGCAGCTTGGCCAGGAGGGACGCTAACTATGGCTACACCTTC CASSLARRDANYGYTF
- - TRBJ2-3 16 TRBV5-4 TGTGCCAGCAGCTTGAAGAGACTAACTAGCACAGATACGCAGTATTTT CASSLKRLTSTDTQYF
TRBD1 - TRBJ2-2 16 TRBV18 TGTGCCAGCTCACCACGACAGGGGGCGGACACCGGGGAGCTGTTTTTT CASSPRQGADTGELFF
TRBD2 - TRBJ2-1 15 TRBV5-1 TGCGCCAGCAGCCGACTAGCGGGGGGCTACAATGAGCAGTTCTTC CASSRLAGGYNEQFF
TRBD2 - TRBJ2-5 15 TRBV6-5 TGTGCAACCGCCAGCGGGGGGGCGTGGCAAGAGACCCAGTACTTC CATASGGAWQETQYF
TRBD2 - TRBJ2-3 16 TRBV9 TGTGCCAGCAGCGTAGGTCTAGCGGGGACCACAGATACGCAGTATTTT CASSVGLAGTTDTQYF
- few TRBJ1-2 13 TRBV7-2 TGTGCCAGCAGCTTAATTTGGGAGGCTGGCTACACCTTC CASSLIWEAGYTF
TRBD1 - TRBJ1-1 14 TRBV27 TGTGCCAGCAGTTTGGGGACAGGGGGCGTTGAAGCTTTCTTT CASSLGTGGVEAFF
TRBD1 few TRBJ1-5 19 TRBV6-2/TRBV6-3 TGTGCCAGCAGTTACGGAATAGGGACAGGGAGACCTGGCAATCAGCCCCAGCATTTT CASSYGIGTGRPGNQPQHF
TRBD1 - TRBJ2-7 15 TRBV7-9 TGTGCCAGCCCCAGGGGCTGGGACAGGGACCACGAGCAGTACTTC CASPRGWDRDHEQYF
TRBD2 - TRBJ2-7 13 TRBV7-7 TGTGCTAGCAGTTCCGGACTAGTCGACGAGCAGTACTTC CASSSGLVDEQYF
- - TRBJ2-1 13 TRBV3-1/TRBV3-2 TGTGCCAGCAGCCCGGCTGGGGGGACTGAGCAGTTCTTC CASSPAGGTEQFF
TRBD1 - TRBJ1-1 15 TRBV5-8 TGTGCCAGCAGCAGTATGACAGGGGGAAGGACTGAAGCTTTCTTT CASSSMTGGRTEAFF
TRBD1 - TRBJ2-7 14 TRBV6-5 TGTGCCAGCAAATGGACAGGTGAGACCTACGAGCAGTACTTC CASKWTGETYEQYF
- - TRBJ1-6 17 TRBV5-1 TGCGCCAGCAGCTTGGAGCCCACAGGTGGAAGTAATTCACCCCTCCACTTT CASSLEPTGGSNSPLHF
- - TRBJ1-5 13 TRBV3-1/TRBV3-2 TGTGCCAGCAGCCAAGATACAGCGACAGGCCAGCATTTT CASSQDTATGQHF
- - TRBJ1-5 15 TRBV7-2 TGTGCCAGCAGCCCCCAGCGGGGGAGCCTCCAGCCCCAGCATTTT CASSPQRGSLQPQHF